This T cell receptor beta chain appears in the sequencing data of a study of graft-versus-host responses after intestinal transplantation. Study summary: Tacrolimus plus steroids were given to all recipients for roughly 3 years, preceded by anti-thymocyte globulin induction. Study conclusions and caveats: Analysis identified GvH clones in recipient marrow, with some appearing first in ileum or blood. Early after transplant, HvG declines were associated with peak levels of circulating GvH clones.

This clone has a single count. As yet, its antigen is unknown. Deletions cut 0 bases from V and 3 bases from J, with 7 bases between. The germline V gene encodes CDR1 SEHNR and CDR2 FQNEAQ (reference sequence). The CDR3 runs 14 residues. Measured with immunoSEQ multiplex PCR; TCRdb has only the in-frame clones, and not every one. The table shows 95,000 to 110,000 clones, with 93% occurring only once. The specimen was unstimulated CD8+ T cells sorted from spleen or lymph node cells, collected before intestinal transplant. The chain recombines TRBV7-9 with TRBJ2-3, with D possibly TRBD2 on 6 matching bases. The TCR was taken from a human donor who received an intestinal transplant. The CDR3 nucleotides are TGTGCCAGCAGCTTAGCGGGAGGTACAGATACGCAGTATTTT. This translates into CASSLAGGTDTQYF.